These T cell receptor beta chains were read from a single sample in a study of blood T cells in healthy people across ages. One entry per CDR3 protein, called by TCRdb with MiXCR from the 5' RACE reads. The sample carries around 1,800,000 distinct CDR3 sequences, around 40% recorded once. The sequencing input was blood. These receptors originate from a human donor in good health. The CDR3 runs from the conserved cysteine through the conserved F or W. A D gene is named only where the DNA matches it firmly. Not all rows give a size; the values are once, few, many and, for expanded clones, a class.

j_gene,d_gene,abundance,v_gene,CDR3nt,CDR3aa
TRBJ1-5,.,few,TRBV5-1,TGCGCCAGCAGCTTGTCGTCGGGGGACAGCAATCAGCCCCAGCATTTT,CASSLSSGDSNQPQHF
TRBJ2-6,TRBD1,.,TRBV5-1,TGCGCCAGCAGGCCACAGGGGGCGAATGGGGCCAACGTCCTGACTTTC,CASRPQGANGANVLTF
TRBJ2-7,.,.,TRBV10-3,TGTGCCATCAGTGACCCCGGAAGGTCCACCTACGAGCAGTACTTC,CAISDPGRSTYEQYF
TRBJ2-7,TRBD1,.,TRBV20-1,TGCAGTGCTAGAGGGGGGCCGGGACAGGTATGGGAGCAGTACTTC,CSARGGPGQVWEQYF
TRBJ2-7,TRBD2,.,TRBV20-1,TGCAGTGCTAGACCCGGGGGACTAGCGGGCACCTACGAGCAGTACTTC,CSARPGGLAGTYEQYF
TRBJ2-7,.,.,TRBV4-2,TGTGCCAGCGGGGAAGTAGGCTCCTACGAGCAGTACTTC,CASGEVGSYEQYF
TRBJ1-2,.,.,TRBV14,TGTGCCAGCAGCCAACCGGGACTGGGTCCAGGCTACACCTTC,CASSQPGLGPGYTF
TRBJ1-5,TRBD1,.,TRBV7-2,TGTGCCAGCAGCCCCCGGACAGGGGGGACGGGACAGCCCCAGCATTTT,CASSPRTGGTGQPQHF
TRBJ1-6,.,.,TRBV9,TGTGCCAGCAGCGTAGATACGGGTTCACCCCTCCACTTT,CASSVDTGSPLHF
TRBJ2-5,.,.,TRBV7-9,TGTGCCAGCAGCCCACGGATAGGGGAAGAGACCCAGTACTTC,CASSPRIGEETQYF
TRBJ2-5,.,.,TRBV5-1,TGCGCCAGCAGCTCCCCTAGCGAAGGAGCCCGCAATGAGCAGTACTTC,CASSSPSEGARNEQYF
TRBJ2-1,TRBD1,few,TRBV20-1,TGCAGTGCAAGAAGGCGGTCAGGGGGCCATGAGCAGTTCTTC,CSARRRSGGHEQFF
TRBJ2-1,.,few,TRBV12-3/TRBV12-4,TGTGCCAGCAGCCCCTCCGGAGTCATTAACAATGAGCAGTTCTTC,CASSPSGVINNEQFF
TRBJ1-2,TRBD1,.,TRBV7-6,TGTGCCAGCAGCTCGGGACAGGGCATCTCGTATGGCTACACCTTC,CASSSGQGISYGYTF
TRBJ2-1,.,.,TRBV6-1,TGTGCCAGCATATATACAGGGTCCAGTGAGCAGTTCTTC,CASIYTGSSEQFF
TRBJ2-1,TRBD2,.,TRBV4-3,TGCGCCAGCAGCCAAGGACTAGCGGGGGCCCAGAGCTCCTACAATGAGCAGTTCTTC,CASSQGLAGAQSSYNEQFF
TRBJ2-1,.,.,TRBV20-1,TGCAGTGTGGGGGGGCCATTGGGCAATGAGCAGTTCTTC,CSVGGPLGNEQFF
TRBJ1-2,.,.,TRBV5-1,TGCGCCAGCAGCTTGGCCATCAGGGGAAGGAGCTATGGCTACACCTTC,CASSLAIRGRSYGYTF
TRBJ1-2,.,few,TRBV5-1,TGCGCCAGCAGCTTGGATGCCCTCGACGGCTACACCTTC,CASSLDALDGYTF
TRBJ2-1,.,.,TRBV6-2/TRBV6-3,TGTGCCAGCAGACAGGGACTTCAAGAGCAGGTCTTC,CASRQGLQEQVF
TRBJ2-5,.,.,TRBV12-3/TRBV12-4,TGTGCCAGCGGAGCCGGAGGGCCGAACCAAGAGACCCAGTACTTC,CASGAGGPNQETQYF
TRBJ2-5,.,.,TRBV6-5,TGTGCCAGCAGTTATATGGGGCGCTCGGAGACCCAGTACTTC,CASSYMGRSETQYF
TRBJ1-1,.,.,TRBV7-9,TGTGCCAGCAGCCCGGCTTACACTGAAGCTTTCTTT,CASSPAYTEAFF
TRBJ2-5,TRBD1,.,TRBV5-6,TGTGCCAGCAGCCGTCCAGGGGGATCACAGCTCAAGCAGTACTTC,CASSRPGGSQLKQYF
TRBJ2-6,.,many,TRBV5-1,TGTGCCAGCAGCCCCGGACTCTCTGGGGCCAACGTCCTGACTTTC,CASSPGLSGANVLTF
TRBJ1-1,.,.,TRBV29-1,TGCAGCGTTGACGCCCGACAGGTCATGAACACTGAAGCTTTCTTT,CSVDARQVMNTEAFF
TRBJ2-3,TRBD2,.,TRBV10-3,TGTGCCATCAGTGAGTCTCTAGCGGGGGGCCCCGGAGATACGCAGTATTTT,CAISESLAGGPGDTQYF
TRBJ1-2,.,.,TRBV3-1,TGTGCCAGCAGCCAAGATGAGGCGAGGGGGAATGGCTACACCTTC,CASSQDEARGNGYTF
TRBJ1-2,.,many,TRBV5-1,TGTGCCAGCAGCTTATATGGAGGGAACTATGGCTACACCTTC,CASSLYGGNYGYTF
TRBJ2-1,.,.,TRBV20-1,TGCAGTGCTAGACCCCCCGGCGGGGACTACAATGAGCAGTTCTTC,CSARPPGGDYNEQFF
TRBJ2-1,TRBD2,once,TRBV7-9,TGTGCCAGCAGCCCACGGGACTACCAAGATTACAATGAGCAGTTCTTC,CASSPRDYQDYNEQFF